The T cell receptor (beta chain) described here comes from a study of blood T cell repertoires in COVID-19. This table comes from immunoSEQ multiplex PCR, and its TCRdb copy is limited to in-frame clones, with some not included. The table records around 190,000 clones, roughly 89% of them present only once. Germline CDR1 is MNHEY and CDR2 is SVGAGI. The ends were cut back, 5 bases at V and 0 bases at J, with 12 bases in the middle. The CDR3 has 15 residues. The V call is TRBV6-5, the J call TRBJ2-3, with a tentative D call TRBD2 (5 bases). Sample: PBMCs or T cells enriched from blood (not recorded which). The receptor was isolated from a man between 18 and 29 years old with acute COVID-19. CDR3: CASSRTAASTDTQYF. As DNA, the CDR3 is TGTGCCAGCAGTAGGACTGCGGCTAGCACAGATACGCAGTATTTT.